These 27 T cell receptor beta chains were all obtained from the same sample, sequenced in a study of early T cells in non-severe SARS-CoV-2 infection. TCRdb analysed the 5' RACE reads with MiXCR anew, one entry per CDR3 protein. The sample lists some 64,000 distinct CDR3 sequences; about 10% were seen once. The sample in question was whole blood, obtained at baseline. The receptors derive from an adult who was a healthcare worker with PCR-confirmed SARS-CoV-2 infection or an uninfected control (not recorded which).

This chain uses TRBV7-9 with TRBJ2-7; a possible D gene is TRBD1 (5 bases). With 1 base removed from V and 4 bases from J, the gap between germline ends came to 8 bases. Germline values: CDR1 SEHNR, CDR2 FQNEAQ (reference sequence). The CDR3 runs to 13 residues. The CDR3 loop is CASSLVRGYEQYF. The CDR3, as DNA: TGTGCCAGCAGCTTAGTTAGGGGTTACGAGCAGTACTTC.

CDR3 DNA: TGCGCCAGCAGCTTCTCACTAGCGGGAGGGCCGCTTGAGCAGTTCTTC. It is translated as CASSFSLAGGPLEQFF. The chain recombines TRBV5-1 with TRBJ2-1, with 13 bases identical to TRBD2. V lost 2 bases, J lost 9 bases, and 8 bases stayed unmatched. The CDR3 runs to 16 residues. The V gene's germline CDR1 is SGHRS and CDR2 YFSETQ.

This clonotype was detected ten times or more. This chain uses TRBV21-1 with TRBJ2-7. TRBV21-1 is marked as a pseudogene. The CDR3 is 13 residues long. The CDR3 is CASSKFGQTEQYF. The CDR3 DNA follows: TGTGCCAGCAGCAAATTTGGGCAGACCGAGCAGTACTTC.

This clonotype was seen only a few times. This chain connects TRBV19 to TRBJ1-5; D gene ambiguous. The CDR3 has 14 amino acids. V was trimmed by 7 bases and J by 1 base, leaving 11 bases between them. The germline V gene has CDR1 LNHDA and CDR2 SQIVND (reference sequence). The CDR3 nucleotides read TGTGCCAGTATCCTTGGAGGGAGCAATCAGCCCCAGCATTTT. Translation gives CASILGGSNQPQHF.

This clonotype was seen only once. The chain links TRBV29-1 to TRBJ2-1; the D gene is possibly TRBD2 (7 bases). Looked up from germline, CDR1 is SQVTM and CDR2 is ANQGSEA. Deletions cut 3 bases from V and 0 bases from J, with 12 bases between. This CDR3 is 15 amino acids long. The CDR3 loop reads CSVEGGQHSYNEQFF. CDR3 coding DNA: TGCAGCGTTGAGGGGGGGCAGCACTCCTACAATGAGCAGTTCTTC.

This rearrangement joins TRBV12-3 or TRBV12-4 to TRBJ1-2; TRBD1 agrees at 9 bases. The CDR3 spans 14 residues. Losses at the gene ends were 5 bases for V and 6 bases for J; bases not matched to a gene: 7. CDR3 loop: CASSRGQGSNGYTF. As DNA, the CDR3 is TGTGCCAGCAGTCGCGGACAGGGGTCCAATGGCTACACCTTC.

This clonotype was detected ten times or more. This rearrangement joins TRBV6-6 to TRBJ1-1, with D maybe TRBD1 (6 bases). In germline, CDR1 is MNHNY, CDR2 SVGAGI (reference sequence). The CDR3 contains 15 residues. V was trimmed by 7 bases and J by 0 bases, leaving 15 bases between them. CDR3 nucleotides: TGTGCCAGCATTCGGGGGGCAGCGATGAACACTGAAGCTTTCTTT. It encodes CASIRGAAMNTEAFF.

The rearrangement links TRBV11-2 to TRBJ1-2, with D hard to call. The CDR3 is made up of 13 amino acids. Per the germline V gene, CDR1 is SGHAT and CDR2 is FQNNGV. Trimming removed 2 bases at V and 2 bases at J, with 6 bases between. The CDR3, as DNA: TGTGCCAGCAGCTTATCAGGCAACTATGGCTACACCTTC. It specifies CASSLSGNYGYTF.

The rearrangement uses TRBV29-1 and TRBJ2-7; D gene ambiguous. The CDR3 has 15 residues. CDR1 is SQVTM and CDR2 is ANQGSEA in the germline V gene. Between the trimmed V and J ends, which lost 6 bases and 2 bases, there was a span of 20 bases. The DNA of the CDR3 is TGCAGCGTAGAATGCTTCACGCTGTGCCCCTACGAGCAGTACTTC. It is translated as CSVECFTLCPYEQYF.

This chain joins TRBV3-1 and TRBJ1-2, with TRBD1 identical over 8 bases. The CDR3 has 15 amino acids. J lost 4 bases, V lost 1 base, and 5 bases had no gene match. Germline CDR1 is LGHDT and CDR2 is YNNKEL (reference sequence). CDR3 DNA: TGTGCCAGCAGCCAAGGAGGGGACAGGTCCTATGGCTACACCTTC. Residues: CASSQGGDRSYGYTF.

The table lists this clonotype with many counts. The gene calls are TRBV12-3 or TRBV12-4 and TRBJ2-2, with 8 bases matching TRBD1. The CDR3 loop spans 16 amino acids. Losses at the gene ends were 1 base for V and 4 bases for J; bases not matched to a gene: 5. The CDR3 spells CASSLGTGSFTGELFF. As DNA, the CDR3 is TGTGCCAGCAGTTTAGGGACAGGGAGTTTCACCGGGGAGCTGTTTTTT.

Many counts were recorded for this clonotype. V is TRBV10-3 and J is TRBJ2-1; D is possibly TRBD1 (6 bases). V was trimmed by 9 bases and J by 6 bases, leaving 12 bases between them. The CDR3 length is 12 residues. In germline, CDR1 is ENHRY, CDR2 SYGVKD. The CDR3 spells CAMSDRSNEQFF. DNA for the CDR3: TGTGCCATGTCGGACAGAAGCAATGAGCAGTTCTTC.

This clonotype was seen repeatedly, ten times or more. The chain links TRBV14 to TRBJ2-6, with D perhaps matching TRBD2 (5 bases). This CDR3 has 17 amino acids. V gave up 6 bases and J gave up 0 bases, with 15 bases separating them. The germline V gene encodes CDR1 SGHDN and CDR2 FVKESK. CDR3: CASSPRVTLSGANVLTF. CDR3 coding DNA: TGTGCCAGCAGTCCGAGGGTAACCCTCTCTGGGGCCAACGTCCTGACTTTC.

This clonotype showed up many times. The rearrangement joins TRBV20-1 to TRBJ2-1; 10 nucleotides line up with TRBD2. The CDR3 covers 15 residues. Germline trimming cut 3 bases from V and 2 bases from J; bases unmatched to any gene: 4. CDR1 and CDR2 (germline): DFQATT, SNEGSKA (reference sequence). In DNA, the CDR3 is TGCAGTGCTAGCCCTAGCGGGGGCCCCTACAATGAGCAGTTCTTC. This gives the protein CSASPSGGPYNEQFF.

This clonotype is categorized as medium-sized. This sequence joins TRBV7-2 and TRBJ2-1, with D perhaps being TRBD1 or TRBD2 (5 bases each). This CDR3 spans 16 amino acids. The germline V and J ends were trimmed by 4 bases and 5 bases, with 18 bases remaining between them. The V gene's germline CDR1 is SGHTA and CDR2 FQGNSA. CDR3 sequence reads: CASSWGYSEGNNEQFF. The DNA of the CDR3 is TGTGCCAGCAGCTGGGGGTACAGTGAGGGTAACAATGAGCAGTTCTTC.

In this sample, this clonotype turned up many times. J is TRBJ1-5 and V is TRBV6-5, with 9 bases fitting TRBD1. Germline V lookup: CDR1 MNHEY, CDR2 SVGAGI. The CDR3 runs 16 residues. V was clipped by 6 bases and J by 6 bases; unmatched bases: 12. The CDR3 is CASSPRTGAKAQPQHF. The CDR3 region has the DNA TGTGCCAGCAGCCCCCGGACAGGGGCGAAGGCTCAGCCCCAGCATTTT.

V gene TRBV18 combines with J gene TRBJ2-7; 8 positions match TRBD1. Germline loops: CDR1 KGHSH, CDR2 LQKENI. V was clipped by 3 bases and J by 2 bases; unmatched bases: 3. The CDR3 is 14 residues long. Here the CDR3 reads CASSPRTGTYEQYF. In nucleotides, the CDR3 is TGTGCCAGCTCACCTAGGACAGGGACCTACGAGCAGTACTTC.

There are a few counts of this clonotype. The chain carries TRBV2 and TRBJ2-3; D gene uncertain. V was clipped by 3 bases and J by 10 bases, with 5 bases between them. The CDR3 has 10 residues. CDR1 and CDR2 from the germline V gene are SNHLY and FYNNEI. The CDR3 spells CASSEIAQYF. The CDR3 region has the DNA TGTGCCAGCAGTGAGATTGCGCAGTATTTT. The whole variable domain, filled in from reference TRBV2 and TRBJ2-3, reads EPEVTQTPSHQVTQMGQEVILRCVPISNHLYFYWYRQILGQKVEFLVSFYNNEISEKSEIFDDQFSVERPDGSNFTLKIRSTKLEDSAMYFCASSEIAQYFGPGTRLTVL.

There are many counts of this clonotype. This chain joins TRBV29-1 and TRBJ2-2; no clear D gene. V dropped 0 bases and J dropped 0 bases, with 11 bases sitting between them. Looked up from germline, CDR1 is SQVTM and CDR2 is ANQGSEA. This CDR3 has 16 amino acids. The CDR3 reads CSVEDRAAANTGELFF. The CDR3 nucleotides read TGCAGCGTTGAAGATCGAGCTGCCGCGAACACCGGGGAGCTGTTTTTT.

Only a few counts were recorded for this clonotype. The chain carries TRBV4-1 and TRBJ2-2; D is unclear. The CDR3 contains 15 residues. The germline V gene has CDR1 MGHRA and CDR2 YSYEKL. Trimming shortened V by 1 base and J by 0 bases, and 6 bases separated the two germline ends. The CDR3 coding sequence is TGCGCCAGCAGCCAAGGGGATTCGAACACCGGGGAGCTGTTTTTT. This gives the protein CASSQGDSNTGELFF.

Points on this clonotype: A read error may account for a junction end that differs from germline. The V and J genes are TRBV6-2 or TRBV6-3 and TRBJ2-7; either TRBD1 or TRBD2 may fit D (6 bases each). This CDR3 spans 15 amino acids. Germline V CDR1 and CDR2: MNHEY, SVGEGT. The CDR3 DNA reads TGTGCCAGCACCCCCCTTGGGGGGCCGACCTACGAACAGTACTTC. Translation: CASTPLGGPTYEQYF.

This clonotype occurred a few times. The CDR3 reads CASRPLAGGRDIQYF. CDR3 in DNA: TGTGCCAGCAGGCCTCTAGCGGGAGGGAGGGACATTCAGTACTTC. V and J are TRBV27 and TRBJ2-4, with TRBD2 matching over 12 bases. CDR1 MNHEY and CDR2 SMNVEV come from the germline V gene (reference sequence). CDR3 size: 15 residues. The V gene end was trimmed by 6 bases and the J gene end by 8 bases; junction bases not matched to a gene: 8.

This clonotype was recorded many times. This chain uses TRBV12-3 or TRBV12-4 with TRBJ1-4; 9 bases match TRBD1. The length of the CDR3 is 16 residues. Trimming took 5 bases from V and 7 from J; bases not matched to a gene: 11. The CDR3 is CASSRPVTGGIEKLFF. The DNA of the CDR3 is TGTGCCAGCAGTCGTCCCGTGACAGGGGGTATTGAAAAACTGTTTTTT.

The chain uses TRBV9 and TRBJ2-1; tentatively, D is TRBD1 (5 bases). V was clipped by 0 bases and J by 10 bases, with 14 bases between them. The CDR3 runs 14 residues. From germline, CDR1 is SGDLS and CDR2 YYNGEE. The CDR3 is CASSVDWGLGEQFF. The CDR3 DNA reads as TGTGCCAGCAGCGTAGACTGGGGCCTAGGGGAGCAGTTCTTC. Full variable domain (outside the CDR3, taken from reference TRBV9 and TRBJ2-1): DSGVTQTPKHLITATGQRVTLRCSPRSGDLSVYWYQQSLDQGLQFLIQYYNGEERAKGNILERFSAQQFPDLHSELNLSSLELGDSALYFCASSVDWGLGEQFFGPGTRLTVL.

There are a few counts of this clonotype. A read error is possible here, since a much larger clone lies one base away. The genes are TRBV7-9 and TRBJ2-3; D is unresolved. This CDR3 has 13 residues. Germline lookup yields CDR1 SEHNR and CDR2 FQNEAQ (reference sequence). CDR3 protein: CANSTAATDTQYF. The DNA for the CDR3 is TGTGCCAACAGCACGGCTGCCACAGATACGCAGTATTTT. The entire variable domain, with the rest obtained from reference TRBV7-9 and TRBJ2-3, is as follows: DTGVSQNPRHKITKRGQNVTFRCDPISEHNRLYWYRQTLGQGPEFLTYFQNEAQLEKSRLLSDRFSAERPKGSFSTLEIQRTEQGDSAMYLCANSTAATDTQYFGPGTRLTVL.

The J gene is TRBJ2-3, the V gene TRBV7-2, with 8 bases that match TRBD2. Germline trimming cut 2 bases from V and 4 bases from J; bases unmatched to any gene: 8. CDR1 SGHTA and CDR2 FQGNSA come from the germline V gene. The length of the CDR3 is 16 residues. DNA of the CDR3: TGTGCCAGCAGCTTAAGAGACGGGAGGGTCGCAGATACGCAGTATTTT. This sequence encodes CASSLRDGRVADTQYF.

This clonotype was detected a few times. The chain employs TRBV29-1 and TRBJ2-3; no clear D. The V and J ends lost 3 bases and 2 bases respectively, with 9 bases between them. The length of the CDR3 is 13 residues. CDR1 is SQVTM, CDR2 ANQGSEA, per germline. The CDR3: CSVEAPATDTQYF. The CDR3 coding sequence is TGCAGCGTTGAGGCTCCGGCCACAGATACGCAGTATTTT.